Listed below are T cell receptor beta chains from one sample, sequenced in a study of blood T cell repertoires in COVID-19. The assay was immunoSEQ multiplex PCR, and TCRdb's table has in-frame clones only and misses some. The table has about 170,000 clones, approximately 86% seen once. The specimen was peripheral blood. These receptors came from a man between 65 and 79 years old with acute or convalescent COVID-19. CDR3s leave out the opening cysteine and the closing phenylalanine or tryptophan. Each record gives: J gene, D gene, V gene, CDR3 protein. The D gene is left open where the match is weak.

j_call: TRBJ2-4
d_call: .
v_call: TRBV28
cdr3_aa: ASCLGGAKNIQY

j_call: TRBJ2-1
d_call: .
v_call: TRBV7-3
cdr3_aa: ASSLTRIEEQF

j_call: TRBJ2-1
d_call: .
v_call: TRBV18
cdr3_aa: ATRSGLYNEQF

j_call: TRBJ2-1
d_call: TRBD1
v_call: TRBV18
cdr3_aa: ASSPGTGGEGEQF

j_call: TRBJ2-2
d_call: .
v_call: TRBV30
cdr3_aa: AWSRGNTGELF

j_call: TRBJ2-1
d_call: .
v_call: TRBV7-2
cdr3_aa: ASSFRLWRDQQF

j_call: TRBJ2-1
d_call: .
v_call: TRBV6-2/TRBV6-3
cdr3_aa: ASSYGLTEF

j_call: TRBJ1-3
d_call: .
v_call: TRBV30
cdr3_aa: AWSVKGGSGNTIY

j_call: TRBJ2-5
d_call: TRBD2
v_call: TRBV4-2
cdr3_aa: ASSQRTSKETQY

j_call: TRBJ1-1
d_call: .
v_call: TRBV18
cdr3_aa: ASSPSPGTSNTEAF

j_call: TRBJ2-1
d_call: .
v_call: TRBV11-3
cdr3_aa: ATSSGGNSYNEQF

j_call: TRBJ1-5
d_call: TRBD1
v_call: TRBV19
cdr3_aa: ASSIEGQGNQPQH

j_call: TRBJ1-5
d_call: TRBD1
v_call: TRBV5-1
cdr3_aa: ASSWGTDQPQH

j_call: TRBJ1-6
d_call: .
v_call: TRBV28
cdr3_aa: ASSLLTTEDNSPLH

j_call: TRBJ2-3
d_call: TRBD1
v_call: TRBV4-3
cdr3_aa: ASSLKWTGVTDTQY

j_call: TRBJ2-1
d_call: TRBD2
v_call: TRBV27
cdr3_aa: ASSGSGRAYLYEQF

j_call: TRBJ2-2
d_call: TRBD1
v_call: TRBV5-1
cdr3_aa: ASSTGQGGGAGELF

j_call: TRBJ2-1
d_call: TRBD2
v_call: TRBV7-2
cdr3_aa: ASSLALARDEQF

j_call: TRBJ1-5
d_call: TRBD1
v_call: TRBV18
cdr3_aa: ASSPGPGTGNQPQH

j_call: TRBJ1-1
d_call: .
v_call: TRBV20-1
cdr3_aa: SASKQQDTEAF

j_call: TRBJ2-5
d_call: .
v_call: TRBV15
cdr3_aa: ATSTTLWGVKTQY

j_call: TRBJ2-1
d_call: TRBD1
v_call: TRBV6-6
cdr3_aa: ASRRTGPENEQF

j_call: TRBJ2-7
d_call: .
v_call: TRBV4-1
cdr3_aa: ASSPRQEFYEQY

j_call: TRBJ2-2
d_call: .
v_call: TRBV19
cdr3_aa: ASSIQATYTGELF

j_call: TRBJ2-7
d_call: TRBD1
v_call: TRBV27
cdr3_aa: ASSLSFNRGGEQY

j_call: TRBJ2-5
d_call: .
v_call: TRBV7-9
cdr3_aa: ASSPTSPRETQY

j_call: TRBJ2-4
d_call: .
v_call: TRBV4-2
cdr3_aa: ASSRDRGSQNIQY

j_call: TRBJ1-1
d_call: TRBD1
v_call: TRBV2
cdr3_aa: ASSDRTGATEAF

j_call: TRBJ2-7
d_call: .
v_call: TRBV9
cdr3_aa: ASSAFPGTESYEQY

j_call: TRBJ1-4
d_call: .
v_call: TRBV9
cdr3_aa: ASSEGPPGRPSTNEKLF

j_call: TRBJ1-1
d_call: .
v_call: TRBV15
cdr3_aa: ATSDRDIGRTEAF

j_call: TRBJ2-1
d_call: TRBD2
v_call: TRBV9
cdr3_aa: ASTRGGGEHNEQF

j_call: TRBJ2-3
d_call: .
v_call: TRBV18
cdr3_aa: ASSRRGAGDTQY

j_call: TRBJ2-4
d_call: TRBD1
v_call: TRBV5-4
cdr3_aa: ASSGQGLKNIQY

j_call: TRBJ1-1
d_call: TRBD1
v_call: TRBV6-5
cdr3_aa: ASSFDRANTEAF

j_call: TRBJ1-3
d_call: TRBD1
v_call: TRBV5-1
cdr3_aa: ASSLGQGANSGNTIY

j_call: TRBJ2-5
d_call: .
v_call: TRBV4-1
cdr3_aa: ASSQSPTTKETQY

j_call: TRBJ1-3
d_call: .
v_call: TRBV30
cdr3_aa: AWIKPAGNTIY

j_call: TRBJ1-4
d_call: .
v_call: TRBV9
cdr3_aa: ASSPHYYYNEKLF

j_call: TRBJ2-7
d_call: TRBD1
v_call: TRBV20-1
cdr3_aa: RGDRGGEQY

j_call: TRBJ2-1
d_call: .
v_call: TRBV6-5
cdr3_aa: ASSYSYFGGGEQF

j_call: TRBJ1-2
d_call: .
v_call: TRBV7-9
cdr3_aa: ASSLAWTENYGYT

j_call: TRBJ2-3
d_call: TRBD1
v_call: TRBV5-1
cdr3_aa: ASSPGQVRDTQY

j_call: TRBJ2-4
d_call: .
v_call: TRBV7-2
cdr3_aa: ASSPDSLAKNIQY

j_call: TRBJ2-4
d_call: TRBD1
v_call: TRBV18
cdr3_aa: ASSLLQGELAKNIQY

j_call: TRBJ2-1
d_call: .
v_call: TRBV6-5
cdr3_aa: ASRGSSDNEQF

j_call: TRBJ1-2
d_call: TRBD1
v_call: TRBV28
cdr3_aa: ASSPYAAQGWNYGYT

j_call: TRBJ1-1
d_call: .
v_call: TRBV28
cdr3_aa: ASSPLQYTEAF

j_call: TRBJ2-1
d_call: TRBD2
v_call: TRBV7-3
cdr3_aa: ASSRSPSGRAGEQF

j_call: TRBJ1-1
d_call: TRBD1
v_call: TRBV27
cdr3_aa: ASSFYRGNEAEAF

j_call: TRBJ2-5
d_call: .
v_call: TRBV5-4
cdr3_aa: ASSFAKGDSKTQY

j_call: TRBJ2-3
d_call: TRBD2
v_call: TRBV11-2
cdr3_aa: ASSLVPSGAPDTQY

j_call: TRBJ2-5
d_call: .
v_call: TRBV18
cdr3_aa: ASSPPLSGQETQY

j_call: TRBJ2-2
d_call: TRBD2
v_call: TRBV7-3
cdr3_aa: ASSPRLAMDGELF

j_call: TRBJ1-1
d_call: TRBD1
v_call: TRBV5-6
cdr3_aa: ASSLGGQAPPAEAF

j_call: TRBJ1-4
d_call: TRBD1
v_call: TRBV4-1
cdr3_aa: ASSAQDRVTNEKLF

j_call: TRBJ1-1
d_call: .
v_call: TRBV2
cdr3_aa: ASSGQTNTEAF

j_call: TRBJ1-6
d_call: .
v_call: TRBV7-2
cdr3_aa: ASSLLGGGISPLH

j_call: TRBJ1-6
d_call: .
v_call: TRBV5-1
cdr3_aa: ASRASSYNSPLH